One sample yielded the 10 T cell receptor beta chains listed below, sequenced in a study of human T cells and chemical hapten exposure. Regarding time point: patch test 1, 2 weeks after DPC sensitization. As for treatment: therapeutic diphenylcyclopropenone sensitization with weekly scalp DPC. TCRdb ran MiXCR on the RACE reads and lists one entry per CDR3 protein. The table shows about 110,000 distinct CDR3 sequences, with approximately 11% occurring only once. Sequencing used whole blood, obtained in connection with sensitization to the hapten diphenylcyclopropenone (DPC). Receptor source: a woman in her forties with alopecia areata. Some clones in this sample may be carry-over from other donors' samples.

The chain has TRBV30 and TRBJ2-3; D perhaps matches TRBD2 (6 bases). Trimming removed 6 bases from V and 5 bases from J, with 15 bases in between. Germline V gene data show CDR1 as GTSNPN and CDR2 as SVGIG (reference sequence). The CDR3 has 13 amino acids. CDR3 region: CACMYGRGDTQYF. The DNA of the CDR3 is TGTGCCTGTATGTACGGGCGGGGAGATACGCAGTATTTT.

This clonotype was detected once. This sequence joins TRBV3-1 and TRBJ2-5, with D hard to call. From germline, CDR1 is LGHDT and CDR2 YNNKEL (reference sequence). The CDR3 loop spans 13 amino acids. V lost 4 bases, J lost 3 bases, and 9 bases lay in between. The CDR3 nucleotides are TGTGCCAGCAGCCTAGACACTAAAGAGACCCAGTACTTC. Translated: CASSLDTKETQYF.

This clonotype was recorded many times. The V gene is TRBV18, the J gene TRBJ1-6; D uncertain. V was trimmed by 3 bases and J by 4 bases, leaving 7 bases between them. This CDR3 has 14 amino acids. Germline V gene lookup returns CDR1 KGHSH and CDR2 LQKENI. CDR3: CASSPTDYNSPLHF. CDR3 nucleotide sequence: TGTGCCAGCTCACCGACGGATTATAATTCACCCCTCCACTTT.

There are many counts of this clonotype. J is TRBJ2-7 and V is TRBV6-2 or TRBV6-3; 10 positions match TRBD1. Germline V gene data show CDR1 as MNHEY and CDR2 as SVGEGT. V dropped 6 bases and J dropped 4; count of bases not matched to a gene: 3. The CDR3 spans 13 residues. The CDR3 DNA is TGTGCCAGCAGATGGGACAGGGGATACGAGCAGTACTTC. Protein product: CASRWDRGYEQYF.

V and J are TRBV2 and TRBJ2-1, with D unresolved. With 5 bases removed from V and 6 bases from J, the gap between germline ends came to 11 bases. The CDR3 runs to 13 residues. Germline V CDR1 and CDR2: SNHLY, FYNNEI. This chain's CDR3 is CASSKGRANEQFF. The CDR3 bases are TGTGCCAGCAGTAAGGGTAGGGCCAATGAGCAGTTCTTC.

The J gene is TRBJ1-6, the V gene TRBV4-1; D gene uncertain. V was trimmed by 4 bases and J by 7 bases, leaving 8 bases between them. The CDR3 has 13 residues. Germline V CDR1 and CDR2: MGHRA, YSYEKL. CDR3 nucleotide sequence: TGCGCCAGCAGCCCGATCTGGAATTCACCCCTCCACTTT. Translating it yields CASSPIWNSPLHF.

V and J are TRBV9 and TRBJ2-1, with TRBD2 matching over 12 bases. This CDR3 contains 15 residues. From germline, CDR1 is SGDLS and CDR2 YYNGEE. V shed 0 bases, J shed 6 bases, and the junction held 1 base outside the gene matches. The CDR3 DNA reads TGTGCCAGCAGCGTAGAGGGACTAGCGGGCAATGAGCAGTTCTTC. Translating it yields CASSVEGLAGNEQFF.

Details on this clonotype: This may be a read error: a much more frequent sequence differs by one nucleotide. The V and J genes are TRBV6-5 and TRBJ2-3; D not resolved. Trimming removed 6 bases at V and 2 bases at J, with 18 bases between. The CDR3 is 16 residues long. CDR1 is MNHEY, CDR2 SVGAGI, per germline. Written as DNA, the CDR3 is TGTGCCAGCAGCCGCCTAACAAAAACTATCACAGATACGCAGTATTTT. Amino acid sequence: CASSRLTKTITDTQYF.

The sample holds a few counts of this clonotype. The V and J genes are TRBV4-1 and TRBJ2-1, with TRBD2 identical over 11 bases. The CDR3 is 20 amino acids. V trimming: 2 bases; J trimming: 2 bases; junction bases outside the gene matches: 14. The germline CDR1 and CDR2 sequences are MGHRA and YSYEKL. CDR3 sequence: CASSQYPTGASGRPYNEQFF. CDR3 nucleotides: TGCGCCAGCAGCCAATACCCGACGGGGGCTAGCGGGAGGCCCTACAATGAGCAGTTCTTC.

This clonotype was recorded at least ten times. This chain links TRBV20-1 with TRBJ1-6, with 8 bases matching TRBD1. Per germline, CDR1 DFQATT and CDR2 SNEGSKA (reference sequence). CDR3 length: 14 residues. The junction had 11 bases not matched to a gene; V was cut back by 7 bases and J by 9 bases. The CDR3 bases are TGCAGTGTCCAAACCCAGGGGGCGGTTTCACCCCTCCACTTT. It is translated as CSVQTQGAVSPLHF.